The sequence of this TCR beta chain was determined in a study of OX40 agonist ivuxolimab in advanced cancers. Study-wide points: Relatively little clonal expansion, among the lowest observed, appeared in partial responders at 0.1-3.0 mg/kg. At 0.1 to 3.0 mg/kg, clonal expansion of CD4+ and CD8+ blood T cells had occurred by week 6.

Germline V gene data show CDR1 as MNHNY and CDR2 as SVGAGI (reference sequence). V gave up 2 bases and J gave up 4 bases; unmatched junction bases: 8. The CDR3 sequence is 16 residues long. Clones were sequenced by immunoSEQ multiplex PCR, and TCRdb holds only the in-frame ones, with some missing. The profile covers tens of thousands of clones, with around nine tenths appearing a single time and about 3.7% taken by the ten largest. Blood specimens came from baseline, cycle 4 day 1, and cycle 7 day 1. In this sample, this clone turned up once. Its matching antigen is unknown. The source was CD4+ or CD8+ T cells sorted from blood, collected in a trial of the OX40 agonist ivuxolimab. V gene TRBV6-6 combines with J gene TRBJ1-3, with 7 bases lining up with TRBD1. This receptor was taken from an adult with an advanced solid tumor such as melanoma, head and neck, liver or kidney cancer. The CDR3 spells CASSYTSGGPGNTIYF. CDR3 nucleotides: TGTGCCAGCAGTTACACCTCAGGGGGTCCAGGAAACACCATATATTTT.